This record looks at one TCR beta chain sequence and its context. This entry belongs to a study of blood T cell repertoires in COVID-19. For the study at large: Samples taken during acute and convalescent COVID-19 were collected in the United States, Italy and Spain. Sources were T cells, B-cell-depleted T cells, or PBMCs; the material itself was cDNA or gDNA.

Methods used by the authors: Reference gene primer amplification yielded estimated nucleated cell counts. Repertoires were generated with immunoSEQ multiplex PCR, while TCRdb's copy carries only in-frame clones and drops some. V and J calls and clone size are copied from that table; D and trimming were computed from the DNA. This sample yields around 110,000 clones, of which 71% are seen a single time; 0.8% to 1% belongs to the top ten. The sample taken for sequencing was peripheral blood. The clonotype was recovered from a human donor with acute or convalescent COVID-19. The donor label of this sample is uncertain.

CDR3 nucleotide sequence: TGCGCCAGCAGCCAAGGGGCAGCCCGGGGCTCCTATAATTCACCCCTCCACTTT. Translated: CASSQGAARGSYNSPLHF. V usage is TRBV4-1 and J usage is TRBJ1-6; D remains ambiguous. This CDR3 region has 18 residues. Trimming removed 1 base from V and 0 bases from J, with 13 bases in between. Germline CDR1 MGHRA, CDR2 YSYEKL.